The clone carrying this T cell receptor (beta chain) has more than one count but fewer than ten. There are 15 residues in the CDR3. Trimming took off 2 bases at V and 3 bases at J, with 14 bases between the two ends. Germline-derived CDR1 and CDR2 are SGHVS and FQNEAQ. Authors' analysis steps: From reference gene primer amplification, estimates of nucleated cell counts were derived. Clones were read by immunoSEQ multiplex PCR, and TCRdb kept only the in-frame ones, dropping some. That table is the source of V, J and clone size, and D and trimming were worked out from the DNA. Counted here are tens of thousands of clones, almost 85% occurring once; the ten biggest clones make up roughly 8%. This entry belongs to a study of blood T cell repertoires in COVID-19. Study-level background: The study drew acute and convalescent COVID-19 samples from the United States, Italy and Spain. T cells, B-cell-depleted T cells, or PBMCs provided the cDNA or gDNA that served as material.

This sequence joins TRBV7-8 and TRBJ2-7, with TRBD1 as a possible D gene (8 bases). Sequenced: peripheral blood. The TCR originated in a woman aged 80 or over with acute or convalescent COVID-19. The CDR3 here is CASSLHNRGGYEQYF. In DNA, the CDR3 is TGTGCCAGCAGCTTACATAACAGGGGGGGCTACGAGCAGTACTTC.